This T cell receptor beta chain comes out of a study of T-cell memory formation after mild COVID-19. Study-wide context: Clusters were largely donor specific. Regarding the study as a whole: The finding that pre-infection memory included some responding clones suggested that cross-reactive memory joined. Contracting clones from day 15 to 85 had balanced CD4/CD8; later expanders favoured CD4+.

In the case of this clonotype: The antigen remains undetermined.

Germline trimming cut 1 base from V and 8 bases from J; bases unmatched to any gene: 14. Per the germline V gene, CDR1 is SGHRS and CDR2 is YFSETQ. This CDR3 has 17 amino acids. From the 5' RACE reads, TCRdb called clonotypes with MiXCR, one entry per CDR3 protein. The sample has fewer than 700,000 distinct CDR3 sequences, roughly 17% seen once; the top ten hold approximately 12%. The sequenced sample was PBMCs or a T cell subset sorted from them (not recorded which). The sequence was obtained from an adult woman who had mild COVID-19 (a few samples of this study predate the infection). Cell type and time point are not known. This sequence joins TRBV5-1 and TRBJ2-1; 8 positions match TRBD2. CDR3 nucleotide sequence: TGCGCCAGCAGCTTGTACGGACTAGCACGACCGGGGGATGAGCAGTTCTTC. Its protein is CASSLYGLARPGDEQFF.